At least ten counts were recorded for the clone carrying this T cell receptor (beta chain). Its antigen remains unidentified. The ends lost 5 bases at V and 8 bases at J; junction bases unmatched: 13. Germline V lookup: CDR1 MNHNS, CDR2 SASEGT. The length of the CDR3 is 16 residues. The data were taken from a study of esophageal squamous cell carcinoma under preoperative chemotherapy. Overall study context: Samples included peripheral blood T cells as well as tumor-infiltrating lymphocytes.

From the PCR reads, TCRdb called clonotypes with MiXCR, one entry per CDR3 protein. Of roughly 30,000 distinct CDR3 sequences listed, about half are singletons. Time point indicated: before preoperative PTX-NDP chemotherapy. Study results and limitations: Tumor-infiltrating lymphocytes showed no significant post-chemotherapy TCR diversity increase, unlike peripheral T cells. Paclitaxel-nedaplatin therapy caused immediate, substantial clonotype frequency changes.

Sampling was done from a patient given preoperative chemotherapy. The chain links TRBV6-1 to TRBJ1-4; 8 nucleotides line up with TRBD1. The receptor's source is a human donor with esophageal squamous cell carcinoma. The donor label of this sample is uncertain. CDR3 loop: CASSRTGRGGEEKLFF. The CDR3 DNA sequence: TGTGCCAGCAGTCGGACAGGGCGAGGGGGCGAGGAAAAACTGTTTTTT.